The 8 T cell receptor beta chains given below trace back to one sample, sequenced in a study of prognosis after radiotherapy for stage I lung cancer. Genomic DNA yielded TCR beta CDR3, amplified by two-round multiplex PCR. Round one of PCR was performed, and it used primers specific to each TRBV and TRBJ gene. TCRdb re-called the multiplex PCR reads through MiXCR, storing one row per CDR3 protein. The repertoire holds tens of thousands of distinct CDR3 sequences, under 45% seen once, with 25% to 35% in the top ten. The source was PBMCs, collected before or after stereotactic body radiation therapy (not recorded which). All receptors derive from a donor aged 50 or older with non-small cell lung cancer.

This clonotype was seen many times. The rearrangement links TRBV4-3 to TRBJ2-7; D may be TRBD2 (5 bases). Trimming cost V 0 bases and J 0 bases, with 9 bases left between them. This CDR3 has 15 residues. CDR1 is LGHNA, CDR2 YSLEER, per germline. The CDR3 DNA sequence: TGCGCCAGCAGCCAAGAGGACTTACCCTCCTACGAGCAGTACTTC. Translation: CASSQEDLPSYEQYF.

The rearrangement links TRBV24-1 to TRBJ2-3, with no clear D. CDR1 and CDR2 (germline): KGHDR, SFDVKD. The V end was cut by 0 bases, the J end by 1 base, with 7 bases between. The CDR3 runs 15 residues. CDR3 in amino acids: CATSDLGKGTDTQYF. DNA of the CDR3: TGTGCCACCAGTGATTTGGGGAAGGGCACAGATACGCAGTATTTT.

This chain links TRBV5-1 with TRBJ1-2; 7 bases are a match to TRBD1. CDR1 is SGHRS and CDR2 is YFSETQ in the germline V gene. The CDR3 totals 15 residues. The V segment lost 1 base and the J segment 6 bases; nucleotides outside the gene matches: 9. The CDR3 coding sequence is TGCGCCAGCAGCTTGATCGTTTTCGGGACAGATGGCTACACCTTC. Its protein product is CASSLIVFGTDGYTF.

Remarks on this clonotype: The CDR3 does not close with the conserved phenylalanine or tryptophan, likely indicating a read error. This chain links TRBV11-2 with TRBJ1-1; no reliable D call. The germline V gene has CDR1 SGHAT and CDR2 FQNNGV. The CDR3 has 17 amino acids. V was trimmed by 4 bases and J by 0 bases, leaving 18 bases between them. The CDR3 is CASSSTSIGLVNTEAFL. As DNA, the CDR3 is TGTGCCAGCAGCTCAACCTCTATAGGACTTGTGAACACTGAAGCTTTCCTT.

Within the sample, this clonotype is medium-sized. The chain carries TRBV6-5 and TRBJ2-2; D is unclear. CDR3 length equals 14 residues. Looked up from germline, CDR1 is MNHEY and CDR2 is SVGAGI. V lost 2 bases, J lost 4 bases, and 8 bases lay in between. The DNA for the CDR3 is TGTGCCAGCAGTTACCAGGTTCGCACCGGGGAGCTGTTTTTT. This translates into CASSYQVRTGELFF.

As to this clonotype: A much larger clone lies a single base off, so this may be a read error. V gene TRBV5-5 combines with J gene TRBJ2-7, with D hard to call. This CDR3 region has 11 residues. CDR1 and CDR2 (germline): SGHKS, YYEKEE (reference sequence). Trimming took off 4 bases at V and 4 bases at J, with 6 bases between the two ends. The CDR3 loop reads CASSKRYEQYF. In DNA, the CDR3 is TGTGCCAGCAGCAAACGTTACGAGCAGTACTTC.

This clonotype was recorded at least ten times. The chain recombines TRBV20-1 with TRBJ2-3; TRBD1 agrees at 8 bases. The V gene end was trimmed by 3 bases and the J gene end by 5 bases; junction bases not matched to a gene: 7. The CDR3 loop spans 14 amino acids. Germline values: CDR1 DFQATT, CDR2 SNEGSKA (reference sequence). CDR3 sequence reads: CSASQDRVQDTQYF. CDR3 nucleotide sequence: TGCAGTGCTAGTCAGGACAGGGTCCAAGATACGCAGTATTTT.

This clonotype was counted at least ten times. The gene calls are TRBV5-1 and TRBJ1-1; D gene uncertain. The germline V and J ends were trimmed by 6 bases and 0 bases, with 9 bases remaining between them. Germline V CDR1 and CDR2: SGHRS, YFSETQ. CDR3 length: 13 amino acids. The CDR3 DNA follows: TGCGCCAGCAACGATGGGGTGAACACTGAAGCTTTCTTT. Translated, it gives CASNDGVNTEAFF.